This T cell receptor (beta chain) was observed in a study of T cells after yellow fever vaccination. CDR3 size: 15 residues. Germline lookup yields CDR1 SEHNR and CDR2 FQNEAQ (reference sequence). The ends were cut back, 1 base at V and 1 base at J, with 10 bases in the middle. As TCR cDNA was made by 5'RACE template switching, a universal primer site and UMIs were added. TCRdb reprocessed the 5' RACE reads via MiXCR and lists one record per CDR3 protein. The sample records about 130,000 distinct CDR3 sequences, more than 7.5% being singletons. The chain uses TRBV7-9 and TRBJ1-1; unclear D gene. This TCR came from a man aged 18 to 35 who received the YFV17D yellow fever vaccine. The material sequenced was CD8+ T cells sorted from PBMCs, taken on the day of the yellow fever booster vaccination. CDR3 nucleotide sequence: TGTGCCAGCAGCTTAGTACGGGCACCGAACACTGAAGCTTTCTTT. Its translation: CASSLVRAPNTEAFF.